This T cell receptor beta chain originates from a study of cytomegalovirus exposure and HLA in healthy donors. Regarding the study as a whole: A few CMV-associated chains proved CMV antigen-specific in vitro. Among TCR beta chains, those listed as cytomegalovirus-associated numbered about 150.

Details on this clone: The antigen is unknown.

J gave up 0 bases and V 2 bases, and 2 bases lay outside the gene matches. The CDR3 loop spans 15 amino acids. Looked up from germline, CDR1 is MDHEN and CDR2 is SYDVKM. Clones were sequenced by immunoSEQ multiplex PCR, and TCRdb holds only the in-frame ones, with some missing. Of about 160,000 clones listed, more than 75% are singletons. This chain connects TRBV28 to TRBJ2-7, with 9 nucleotides matching TRBD1. Sequences were obtained from PBMCs. The TCR comes from a man aged 18 to 29 in good health and CMV-seronegative. This CDR3 reads CASSLETGGSYEQYF. CDR3 bases: TGTGCCAGCAGTTTAGAGACAGGGGGCTCCTACGAGCAGTACTTC.